This entry features one TCR beta chain sequence. The antigen remains unidentified. Looked up from germline, CDR1 is MDHEN and CDR2 is SYDVKM. The CDR3 is made up of 16 amino acids. V shed 6 bases and J shed 7 bases, with 21 bases lying between them. The sequenced template was cDNA made from the entire isolated RNA. Profiled with immunoSEQ multiplex PCR; TCRdb holds only in-frame clones, not every one. The sample includes 37,000 or so clones, 49% of them seen just once. CD45RO/CCR7/CD25/CD127/CD95/CD27 sorting isolated CD4+ naive, central memory, regulatory and stem cell-like memory cells. Once sorted, every population was more than 95% pure. This record comes from a study of beta chain features in type 1 diabetes. Whole-study findings and limits: Among patients, naive, central memory and Treg TCRB repertoires appeared more similar than among healthy donors.

The sequenced sample consisted of central memory CD4+ T cells from blood. The origin of this receptor is a woman aged 18-30 years in good health. This chain joins TRBV28 and TRBJ2-2; tentatively, D is TRBD1 (6 bases). The CDR3 DNA sequence: TGTGCCAGCAGATTCTCCCACAGGGTTACTAGCGGGGAGCTGTTTTTT. It yields the protein CASRFSHRVTSGELFF.